The present entry profiles one T cell receptor beta chain with its context. The sample comes from a study of blood T cell repertoires in COVID-19. In the study overall: Sample material is recorded as cDNA or gDNA derived from T cells, B-cell-depleted T cells, or PBMCs.

The CDR3 is made up of 15 amino acids. V shed 4 bases and J 3 bases; nucleotides not matched to a gene: 6. Germline CDR1 SGHKS, CDR2 YYEKEE (reference sequence). The assay was immunoSEQ multiplex PCR, and TCRdb's table has in-frame clones only and misses some. The sample has approximately 150,000 clones; roughly 85% are singletons. The sequenced sample was PBMCs or T cells enriched from blood (not recorded which). This rearrangement joins TRBV5-5 to TRBJ1-1; TRBD1 matches 10 bases. This TCR was sampled from a man aged 60 to 69 who had recovered from COVID-19. CDR3 sequence (DNA): TGTGCCAGCAGCCCGACAGGGGGCTTGGACACTGAAGCTTTCTTT. Amino acid sequence: CASSPTGGLDTEAFF.